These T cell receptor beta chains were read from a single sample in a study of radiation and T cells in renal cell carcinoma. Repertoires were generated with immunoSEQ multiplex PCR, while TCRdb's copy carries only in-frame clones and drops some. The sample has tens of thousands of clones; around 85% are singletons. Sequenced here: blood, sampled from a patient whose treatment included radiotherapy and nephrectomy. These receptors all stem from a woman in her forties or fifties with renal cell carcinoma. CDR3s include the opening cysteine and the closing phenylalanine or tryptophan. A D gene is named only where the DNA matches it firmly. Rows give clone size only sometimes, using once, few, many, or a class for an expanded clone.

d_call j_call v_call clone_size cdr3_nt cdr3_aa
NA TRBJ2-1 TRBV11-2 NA TGTGCCAGCAGCTTGGGCAACAATGAGCAGTTCTTC CASSLGNNEQFF
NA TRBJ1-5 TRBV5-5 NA TGTGCCAGCAGCTTGGTACAGGGCGGTCAGCCCCAGCATTTT CASSLVQGGQPQHF
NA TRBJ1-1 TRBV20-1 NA TGCAGTGCCCCGAGGACTGAAGCTTTCTTT CSAPRTEAFF
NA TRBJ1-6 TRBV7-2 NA TGTGCCAGCAGCTTAGTGGGTCGTAATAATTCACCCCTCCACTTT CASSLVGRNNSPLHF
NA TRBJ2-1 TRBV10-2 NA TGCGCCGCCCGGGGGGCGGGAAGCTCCTACAATGAGCAGTTCTTC CAARGAGSSYNEQFF
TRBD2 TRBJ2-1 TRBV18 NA TGTGCCAGCTCACCCCTCCGGCGGGAGGGCCGGCTGCATGAGCAGTTCTTC CASSPLRREGRLHEQFF
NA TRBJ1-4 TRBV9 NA TGTGCCAGCAGCGCTCAGCTAACTAATGAAAAACTGTTTTTT CASSAQLTNEKLFF
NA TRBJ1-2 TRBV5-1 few TGCGCCAGCAGTGAAGACACATATGGCTACACCTTC CASSEDTYGYTF
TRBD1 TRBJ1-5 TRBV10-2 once TGCGCCAGCATGCAGGGGGCTTATAGCAATCAGCCCCAGCATTTT CASMQGAYSNQPQHF
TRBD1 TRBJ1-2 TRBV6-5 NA TGTGCCAGCAGTTCCTTTCCGGGACAGGTCTATGGCTACACCTTC CASSSFPGQVYGYTF
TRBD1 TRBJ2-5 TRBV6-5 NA TGTGCCAGCAGCCCCAGGGGACAGGGCCAGACCCAGTACTTC CASSPRGQGQTQYF
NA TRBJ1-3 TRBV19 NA TGTGCCAGTAGTACCACAGGGTCCTCTGGAAACACCATATATTTT CASSTTGSSGNTIYF
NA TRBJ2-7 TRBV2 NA TGTGCCAGCACCACCCACTACGAGCAGTACTTC CASTTHYEQYF
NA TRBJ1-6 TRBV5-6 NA TGTGCCAGCAGCTTGGAGAGGGGCGACTCACCCCTCCACTTT CASSLERGDSPLHF
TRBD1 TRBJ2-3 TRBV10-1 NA TGCGCCAGCAGTGAGTCAACAGGGGTGGTGGATACGCAGTATTTT CASSESTGVVDTQYF
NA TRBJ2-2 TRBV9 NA TGTGCCAGCAGCGCTCGGACAGCGAACACCGGGGAGCTGTTTTTT CASSARTANTGELFF
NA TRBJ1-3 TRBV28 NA TGTGCCAGCACCCAGGTCCCCTTTTTGTCCGGAAACACCATATATTTT CASTQVPFLSGNTIYF
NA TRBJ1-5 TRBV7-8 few TGTGCCAGCAGCCAGTATGAGTCCAATCAGCCCCAGCATTTT CASSQYESNQPQHF
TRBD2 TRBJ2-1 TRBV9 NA TGTGCCAGCAGCGTACGGCGGGAGTTCAACAATGAGCAGTTCTTC CASSVRREFNNEQFF
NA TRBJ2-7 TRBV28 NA TGTGCCAGCAGTGCCCCAGGGAGTGCCTACGAGCAGTACTTC CASSAPGSAYEQYF
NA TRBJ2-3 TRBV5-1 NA TGCGCCAGCAGCTTGATGGAGGATACGCAGTATTTT CASSLMEDTQYF
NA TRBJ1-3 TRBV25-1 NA TGTGCCAGCAGGGGGGCGGGGCGAAACACCATATATTTT CASRGAGRNTIYF
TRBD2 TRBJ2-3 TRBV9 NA TGTGCCAGCAGCGTAAGCGGGGTTAGCACAGATACGCAGTATTTT CASSVSGVSTDTQYF
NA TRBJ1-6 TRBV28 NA TGTGCCAGCAGTTTAGCCGGGGGACGTAATTCACCCCTCCACTTT CASSLAGGRNSPLHF
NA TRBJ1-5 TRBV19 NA TGTGCCAGCAGGGGCAGGGAATATAGCAATCAGCCCCAGCATTTT CASRGREYSNQPQHF
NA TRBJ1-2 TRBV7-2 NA TGTGCCAGCAGCTTATGGTCCTATGGCTACACCTTC CASSLWSYGYTF
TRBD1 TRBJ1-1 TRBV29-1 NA TGCAGCGGTGGACAGGGGGCTGACACTGAAGCTTTCTTT CSGGQGADTEAFF
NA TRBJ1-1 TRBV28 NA TGTGCCAGCAGTTCCGGTAACACTGAAGCTTTCTTT CASSSGNTEAFF
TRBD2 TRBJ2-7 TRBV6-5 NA TGTGCCACCAGGACTAGCGGGAGTTACGAGCAGTACTTC CATRTSGSYEQYF
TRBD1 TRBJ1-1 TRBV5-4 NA TGTGCCAGCAGCTTGAAGGGGGCGCGGACTGAAGCTTTCTTT CASSLKGARTEAFF
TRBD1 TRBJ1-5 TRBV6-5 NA TGTGCCAGCAGGCTACAGGGGGCGCGGCCCCAGCATTTT CASRLQGARPQHF
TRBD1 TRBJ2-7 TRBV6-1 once TGTGCCAGCAGTGAACCGGGACAGGGCTACGAGCAGTACTTC CASSEPGQGYEQYF
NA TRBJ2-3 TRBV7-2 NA TGTGCCAGCAGCTCCAATCTAGCTGATACGCAGTATTTT CASSSNLADTQYF
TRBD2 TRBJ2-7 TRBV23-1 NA TGCGCCAGCAGTCAATCGAGTAGTCCGGGACTAGCACCGGCCATCGAGCAGTACTTC CASSQSSSPGLAPAIEQYF
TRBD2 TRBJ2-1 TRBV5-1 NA TGCGCCAGCAGCTTTAGTAGCGGGGGAGCTGGGGAAGAGCAGTTCTTC CASSFSSGGAGEEQFF
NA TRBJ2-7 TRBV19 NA TGTGCCAGCCGACCGCGACAGAACTCCTACGAGCAGTACTTC CASRPRQNSYEQYF
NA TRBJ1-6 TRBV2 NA TGTGCCAGCACTCGCAGGGCTAATTCACCCCTCCACTTT CASTRRANSPLHF
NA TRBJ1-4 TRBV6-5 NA TGTGCCAGCAGTTACCTCCCCGGAAAGGAAAAACTGTTTTTT CASSYLPGKEKLFF
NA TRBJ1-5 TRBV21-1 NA TGTGCCAGCACCACTAGGGGGTCTAGCAATCAGCCCCAGCATTTT CASTTRGSSNQPQHF
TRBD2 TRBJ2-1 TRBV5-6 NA TGTGCCAGCAGGTTAGGATGGGGAGGGAATGAGCAGTTCTTC CASRLGWGGNEQFF
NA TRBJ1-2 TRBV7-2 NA TGTGCCAGCAGCTTAGGCCCAGCTTGGGCTAACTATGGCTACACCTTC CASSLGPAWANYGYTF
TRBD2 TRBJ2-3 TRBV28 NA TGTGCCAGCAGGAGAGCGGGGGGGGATGAAACGCAGTATTTT CASRRAGGDETQYF
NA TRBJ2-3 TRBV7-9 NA TGTGCCAGCAGCCGAGGTGGAGATACGCAGTATTTT CASSRGGDTQYF
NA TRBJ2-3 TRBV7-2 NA TGTGCCAGCAGCTGGACTTTTTCTACTAGCACAGATACGCAGTATTTT CASSWTFSTSTDTQYF
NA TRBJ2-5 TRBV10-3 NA TGTGCCATCTCGAGACACGACCAAGAGACCCAGTACTTC CAISRHDQETQYF
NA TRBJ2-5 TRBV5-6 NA TGTGCCAGCAGCTTACAAGAGACCCAGTACTTC CASSLQETQYF
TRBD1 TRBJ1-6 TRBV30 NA TGTGCCTGGAGTGCCGGGACAGGGGGAAATTCACCCCTCCACTTT CAWSAGTGGNSPLHF
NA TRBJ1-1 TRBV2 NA TGTGCCAGCAGTGGTCGGTCCTCAGAATTAATGAACACTGAAGCTTTCTTT CASSGRSSELMNTEAFF
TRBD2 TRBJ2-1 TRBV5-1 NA TGCGCCAGCAGCTTGAATGCGGGAGGAGAGCAGTTCTTC CASSLNAGGEQFF
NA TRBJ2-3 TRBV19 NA TGTGCCAGTAGTATGGGGGCGGATACGCAGTATTTT CASSMGADTQYF
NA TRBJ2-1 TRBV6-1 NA TGTGCCACCCAGGGACTCCACAATGAGCAGTTCTTC CATQGLHNEQFF